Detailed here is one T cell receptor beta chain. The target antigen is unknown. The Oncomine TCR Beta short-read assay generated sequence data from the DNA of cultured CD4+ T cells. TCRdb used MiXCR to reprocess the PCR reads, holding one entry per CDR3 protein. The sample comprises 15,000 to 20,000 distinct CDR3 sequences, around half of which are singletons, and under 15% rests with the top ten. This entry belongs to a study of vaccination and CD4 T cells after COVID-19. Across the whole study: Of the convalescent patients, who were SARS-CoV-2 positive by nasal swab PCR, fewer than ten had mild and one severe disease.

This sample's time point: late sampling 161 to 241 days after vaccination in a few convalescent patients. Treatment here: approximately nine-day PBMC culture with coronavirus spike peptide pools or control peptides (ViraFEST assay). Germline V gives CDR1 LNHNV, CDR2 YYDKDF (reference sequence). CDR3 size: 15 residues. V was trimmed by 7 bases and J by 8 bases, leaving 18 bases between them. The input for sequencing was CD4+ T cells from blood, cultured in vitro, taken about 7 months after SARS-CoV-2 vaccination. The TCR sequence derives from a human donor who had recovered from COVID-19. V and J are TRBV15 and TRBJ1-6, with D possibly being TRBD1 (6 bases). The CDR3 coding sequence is TGTGCCACCACCTTCGGGGGGGCTTTGGATTCACCCCTCCACTTT. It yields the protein CATTFGGALDSPLHF.